This T cell receptor (beta chain) was captured by sequencing in a study of blood T cell repertoires in COVID-19 (TCRdb year 2020). Background for the entire study: The collaborator samples originated in the United States, Italy and Spain and spanned the acute and convalescent phases of COVID-19. The prospective study material was composed of cDNA or gDNA derived from T cells, B-cell-depleted T cells, or PBMCs. The dataset comprised deeply sampled blood TCRbeta repertoires from subjects exposed to, actively infected with, or recovered from COVID-19. A freely available public database, intended as a resource for researchers studying the immune response to SARS-CoV-2, is where the repertoires were released. Samples were obtained from the ongoing ImmuneRACE study (first 160 participants) and from about 1,300 subjects provided by 6 global collaborators. The sample metadata nearly always contained a de-identified subject ID, COVID-19 status, age in years and sex. Where available, HLA class I and class II types were obtained from metadata supplied by the sample provider rather than from assay-based typing. Results the study describes overall, beyond this receptor: Clinical and demographic metadata were provided uncurated, with the amount varying by source and participant.

TCRbeta CDR3 regions were amplified from genomic DNA using the immunoSEQ Assay, a bias-controlled multiplex PCR. The source study handled its data this way. The number of nucleated cells in each sample was estimated by amplification of reference gene primers within the assay. Sequence reads were collapsed and filtered to measure the absolute abundance of every unique TCRbeta CDR3 rearrangement. For each sample, productive Simpson clonality was calculated as the square root of Simpson's diversity index over productive rearrangements. As stored in TCRdb, this immuneACCESS dataset retains in-frame rearrangements with V and J assigned. A fraction of the clones does not appear; measured against another copy, unresolved V genes explain less than half of the discrepancy, and the remainder lacks a known reason. For V, J and clone size, that table is used; D and trimming come from the DNA. This sample gives about 15,000 clones in total; roughly 90% of them show up just once. The ten most abundant clones make up 3% to 3.5% of the sample.

Whole blood was collected in K2EDTA tubes by collaborating institutions according to the institutions' own protocols. Collaborator samples were shipped for TCRbeta analysis as frozen whole blood, isolated PBMCs, or DNA extracted from either sample type. V drops 2 bases and J drops 5 bases, leaving 6 bases in between. Inclusive of the bounding cysteine and phenylalanine, the CDR3 is 13 residues long. The only DNA kept is the CDR3, 39 bases in frame from the first base. CDR1 is given as MRHNA and CDR2 as SNTAGT, both from the germline V gene. Concerning this clone itself: The specificity of this receptor is unknown. Qualities for individual bases were not recorded, and no much larger clone is one base off.

This TCR derives from a human donor in a cohort sampled during active COVID-19. Sequencing used peripheral blood. The chain employs TRBV6-4 and TRBJ2-2; the D gene is possibly TRBD1, with 5 bases matching. CDR3 region: CASSDQGTGELFF. At the DNA level, the sequence is TGTGCCAGCAGTGACCAGGGTACCGGGGAGCTGTTTTTT.